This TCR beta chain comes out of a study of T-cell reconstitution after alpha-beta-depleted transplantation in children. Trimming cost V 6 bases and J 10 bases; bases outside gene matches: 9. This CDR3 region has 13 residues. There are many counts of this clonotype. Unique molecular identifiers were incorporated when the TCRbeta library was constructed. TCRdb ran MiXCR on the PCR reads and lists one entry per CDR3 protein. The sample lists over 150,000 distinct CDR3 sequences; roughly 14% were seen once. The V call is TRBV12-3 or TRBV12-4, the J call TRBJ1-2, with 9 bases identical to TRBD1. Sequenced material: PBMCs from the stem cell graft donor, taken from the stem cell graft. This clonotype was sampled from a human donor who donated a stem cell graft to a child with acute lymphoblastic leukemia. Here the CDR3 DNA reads TGTGCCAGCAGCTCGGGACAGGGAACTCTCTACACCTTC. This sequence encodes CASSSGQGTLYTF.